This entry describes one TCR beta chain. This record belongs to a study of blood T cell repertoires in COVID-19. The wider study: Sources were T cells, B-cell-depleted T cells, or PBMCs; the material itself was cDNA or gDNA.

CDR1 SGHDT and CDR2 YYEEEE come from the germline V gene. The CDR3 is 16 amino acids. J gave up 4 bases and V 3 bases, and 9 bases lay outside the gene matches. TCRdb keeps only in-frame clones here, not all; method: immunoSEQ multiplex PCR. In the table there are fewer than 200,000 clones, approximately 84% of which are singletons. The sequence derives from a man aged 35 to 55 who had recovered from COVID-19. The sample was peripheral blood. The V gene is TRBV5-6, the J gene TRBJ2-5; TRBD2 matches at 10 bases. CDR3: CASSSFLAGEGETQYF. CDR3 DNA: TGTGCCAGCAGCTCGTTCCTAGCGGGAGAGGGAGAGACCCAGTACTTC.